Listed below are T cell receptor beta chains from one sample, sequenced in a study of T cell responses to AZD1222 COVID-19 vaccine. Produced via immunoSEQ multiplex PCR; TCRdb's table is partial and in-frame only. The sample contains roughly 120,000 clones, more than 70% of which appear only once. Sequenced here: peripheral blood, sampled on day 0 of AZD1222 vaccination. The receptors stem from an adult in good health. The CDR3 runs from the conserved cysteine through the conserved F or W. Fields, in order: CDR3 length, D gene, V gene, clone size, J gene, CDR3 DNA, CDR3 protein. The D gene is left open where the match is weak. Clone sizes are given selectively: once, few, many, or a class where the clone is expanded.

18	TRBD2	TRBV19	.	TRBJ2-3	TGTGCCAGTAGTAGAGTTGGCCTGGCGGGAGCCCTGACAGATACGCAGTATTTT	CASSRVGLAGALTDTQYF
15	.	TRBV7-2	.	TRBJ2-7	TGTGCCAGCAGCATCCGTACCGGGAACACCTACGAGCAGTACTTC	CASSIRTGNTYEQYF
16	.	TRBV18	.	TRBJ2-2	TGTGCCAGCTCACCACTCACAGGGGACTCCACCGGGGAGCTGTTTTTT	CASSPLTGDSTGELFF
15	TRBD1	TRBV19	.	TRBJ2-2	TGTGCCAGTAGGGACAGGGGGGGGAACACCGGGGAGCTGTTTTTT	CASRDRGGNTGELFF
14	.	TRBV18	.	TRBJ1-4	TGTGCCAGCTCACTGGGCCAGGGGAGCGAAAAACTGTTTTTT	CASSLGQGSEKLFF
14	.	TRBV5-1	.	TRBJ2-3	TGCGCCAGCCTCAGGGGGGGGGCAGGAGATACGCAGTATTTT	CASLRGGAGDTQYF
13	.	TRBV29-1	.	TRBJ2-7	TGCAGCGCCACCCACCAGAGATCCTACGAGCAGTACTTC	CSATHQRSYEQYF
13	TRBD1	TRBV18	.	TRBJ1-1	TGTGCCAGCTCACTTTTACAGGGGGAATGGGCTTTCTTT	CASSLLQGEWAFF
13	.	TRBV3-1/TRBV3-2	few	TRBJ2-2	TGTGCCAGCAGCCTCACAGACACCGGGGAGCTGTTTTTT	CASSLTDTGELFF
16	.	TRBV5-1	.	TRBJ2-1	TGCGCCAGCAGCTCAGGGGGGGCCCTCCTCTACAATGAGCAGTTCTTC	CASSSGGALLYNEQFF
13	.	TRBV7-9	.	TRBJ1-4	TGTGCCAGCAGCCCGAATGAGGGTGAAAAACTGTTTTTT	CASSPNEGEKLFF
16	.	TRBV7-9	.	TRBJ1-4	TGTGCCAGCAGCTTAGGCACGAGGCCCGGGCATGAAAAACTGTTTTTT	CASSLGTRPGHEKLFF
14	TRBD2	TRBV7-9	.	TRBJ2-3	TGTGCCAGCACTGGCGGGGGGCTCACAGATACGCAGTATTTT	CASTGGGLTDTQYF
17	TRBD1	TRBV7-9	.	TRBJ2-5	TGTGCCAGCAGCTTATCAGGAGGGGACAGGGGAGTTGAGACCCAGTACTTC	CASSLSGGDRGVETQYF
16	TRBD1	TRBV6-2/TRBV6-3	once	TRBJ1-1	TGTGCCAGCAGTTATTGGCTTCAGGGGGCGAACACTGAAGCTTTCTTT	CASSYWLQGANTEAFF